A single sample is the source of the 8 T cell receptor beta chains below, sequenced in a study of blood T cell repertoires in COVID-19. Assay used: immunoSEQ multiplex PCR; TCRdb lists only in-frame clones, some missing. The table shows approximately 270,000 clones, with around 90% occurring only once. Sample: PBMCs or T cells enriched from blood (not recorded which). The source is a human donor in a cohort exposed to, infected with or recovered from COVID-19 (not recorded which). The donor label of this sample is uncertain.

This clone was recorded a few times. The chain links TRBV30 to TRBJ1-2; tentative D call: TRBD1 (6 bases). The germline gives CDR1 GTSNPN, CDR2 SVGIG (reference sequence). The V gene lost 2 bases and the J gene lost 7 bases, with 14 bases spanning the gap. The CDR3 runs 13 residues. CDR3 DNA sequence: TGTGCCTGGAGTAAAGGCACAGGGAGTGGCTACACCTTC. Its protein is CAWSKGTGSGYTF.

The chain carries TRBV6-5 and TRBJ1-4; 10 positions agree with TRBD1. The CDR3 loop spans 15 amino acids. Germline values: CDR1 MNHEY, CDR2 SVGAGI. Trimming cost V 4 bases and J 11 bases; bases outside gene matches: 10. As DNA, the CDR3 is TGTGCCAGCAGTTCAACGTCCGACAGGGGGCACAAACTGTTTTTT. It is translated as CASSSTSDRGHKLFF.

The CDR3 DNA reads TGCGCCAGCAGCAGGACAATTAACACTGAAGCTTTCTTT. Amino acid sequence: CASSRTINTEAFF. V is TRBV5-1 and J is TRBJ1-1; D is perhaps TRBD1 (5 bases). Per germline, CDR1 SGHRS and CDR2 YFSETQ. The CDR3 contains 13 residues. V lost 4 bases and J lost 2, with 9 bases in between.

This chain connects TRBV7-3 to TRBJ2-3; tentatively, D is TRBD2 (6 bases). CDR1 is SGHTA and CDR2 is FQGTGA in the germline V gene. The CDR3 is 15 amino acids. The V and J ends lost 3 bases and 5 bases respectively, with 15 bases between them. CDR3 nucleotide sequence: TGTGCCAGCAGCTTCTCCTTTGCGGGGAGAGATACGCAGTATTTT. It codes for CASSFSFAGRDTQYF.

The chain employs TRBV7-6 and TRBJ2-3; TRBD1 might be the D (6 bases). Trimming took off 4 bases at V and 3 bases at J, with 20 bases between the two ends. This CDR3 is 17 amino acids long. The germline V gene encodes CDR1 SGHVS and CDR2 FNYEAQ. CDR3 DNA: TGTGCCAGCAGCTCAGTCTGGACAGTGCAAGGGACAGATACGCAGTATTTT. Its protein product is CASSSVWTVQGTDTQYF.

V gene TRBV2 combines with J gene TRBJ1-2, with D perhaps TRBD1 (5 bases). Trimming cost V 7 bases and J 5 bases, with 14 bases left between them. CDR1 is SNHLY and CDR2 is FYNNEI in the germline V gene. The CDR3 is 13 amino acids. The chain's CDR3 is CASNGQGDYGYTF. The CDR3 DNA reads TGTGCCAGCAACGGACAAGGGGATTATGGCTACACCTTC.

The genes are TRBV6-5 and TRBJ2-1; 10 bases agree with TRBD1. There are 15 residues in the CDR3. The germline V gene encodes CDR1 MNHEY and CDR2 SVGAGI. The V gene end was trimmed by 9 bases and the J gene end by 3 bases; junction bases not matched to a gene: 8. The CDR3 DNA reads as TGTGCCAGTCGCGCCGGGACAGGGGACTACAATGAGCAGTTCTTC. This codes for CASRAGTGDYNEQFF.

This clone has just a few counts. The rearrangement joins TRBV7-9 to TRBJ2-7, with a possible D match to TRBD1 (6 bases). V was trimmed by 5 bases and J by 2 bases, leaving 16 bases between them. CDR1 SEHNR and CDR2 FQNEAQ come from the germline V gene (reference sequence). The CDR3 is made up of 15 amino acids. CDR3 loop: CASSPAQGYTYEQYF. The CDR3 DNA is TGTGCCAGCAGCCCCGCCCAGGGGTATACCTACGAGCAGTACTTC. Together with reference TRBV7-9 and TRBJ2-7, the CDR3 gives the full variable domain: DTGVSQNPRHKITKRGQNVTFRCDPISEHNRLYWYRQTLGQGPEFLTYFQNEAQLEKSRLLSDRFSAERPKGSFSTLEIQRTEQGDSAMYLCASSPAQGYTYEQYFGPGTRLTVT.